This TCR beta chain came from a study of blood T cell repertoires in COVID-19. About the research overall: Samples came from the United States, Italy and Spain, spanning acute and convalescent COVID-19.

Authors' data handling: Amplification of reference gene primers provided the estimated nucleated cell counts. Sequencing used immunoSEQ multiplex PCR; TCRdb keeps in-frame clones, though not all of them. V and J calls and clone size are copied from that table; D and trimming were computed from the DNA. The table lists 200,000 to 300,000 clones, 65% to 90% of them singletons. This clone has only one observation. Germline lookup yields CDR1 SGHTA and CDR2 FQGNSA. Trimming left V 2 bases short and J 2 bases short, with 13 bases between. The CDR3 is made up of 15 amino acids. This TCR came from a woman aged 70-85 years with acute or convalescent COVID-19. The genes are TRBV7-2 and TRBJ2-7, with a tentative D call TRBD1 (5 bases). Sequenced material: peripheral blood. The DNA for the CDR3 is TGTGCCAGCAGCTTATATACAGGAGAGACCTACGAGCAGTACTTC. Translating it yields CASSLYTGETYEQYF.